Each of the 22 T cell receptor beta chains below was sequenced from the same sample in a study of cytomegalovirus exposure and HLA in healthy donors. The protocol was immunoSEQ multiplex PCR, while the TCRdb copy is restricted to in-frame clones and leaves out a portion. The repertoire includes 200,000 to 250,000 clones, around four fifths of them detected once, and around 5.4% sits in the top ten. Sequencing input: PBMCs. The receptors here all came from a woman between 18 and 30 years old in good health and CMV-seronegative.

This chain connects TRBV18 to TRBJ2-3; D might be TRBD1 or TRBD2, each matching 5 bases. V lost 6 bases, J lost 2 bases, and 9 bases lay in between. Germline V gene lookup returns CDR1 KGHSH and CDR2 LQKENI. The CDR3 has 13 amino acids. CDR3 in DNA: TGTGCCAGCTCGGTAGGGACCACAGATACGCAGTATTTT. Its translation: CASSVGTTDTQYF.

The V call is TRBV2, the J call TRBJ1-3; no clear D gene. With 2 bases removed from V and 2 bases from J, the gap between germline ends came to 4 bases. The CDR3 sequence is 13 residues long. Looked up from germline, CDR1 is SNHLY and CDR2 is FYNNEI. The CDR3 sequence: CASSENPGNTIYF. As DNA, the CDR3 is TGTGCCAGCAGTGAAAACCCTGGAAACACCATATATTTT.

This rearrangement joins TRBV28 to TRBJ2-5, with TRBD1 matching 9 bases. This CDR3 region has 14 residues. The germline V gene has CDR1 MDHEN and CDR2 SYDVKM. V was clipped by 5 bases and J by 5 bases; unmatched bases: 6. The CDR3 DNA sequence: TGTGCCAGCAGTCGGGACAGGGTGCCCGAGACCCAGTACTTC. Residues: CASSRDRVPETQYF.

The V and J genes are TRBV5-5 and TRBJ1-3; 8 bases map to TRBD1. V dropped 4 bases and J dropped 0; count of bases not matched to a gene: 9. This CDR3 is 17 amino acids long. Germline values: CDR1 SGHKS, CDR2 YYEKEE (reference sequence). The CDR3 DNA follows: TGTGCCAGCAGCATGAGGGACAGGCAGATCTCTGGAAACACCATATATTTT. It is translated as CASSMRDRQISGNTIYF.

The rearrangement joins TRBV30 to TRBJ2-3, with unresolved D. This CDR3 is built from 11 residues. The germline CDR1 and CDR2 sequences are GTSNPN and SVGIG (reference sequence). Trimming took 2 bases from V and 4 from J, leaving 4 bases between them. The CDR3 loop is CAWSFADTQYF. The DNA of the CDR3 is TGTGCCTGGAGTTTCGCAGATACGCAGTATTTT.

This clone was observed a handful of times. This specimen includes other DNA sequences encoding the same CDR3. The V and J genes are TRBV30 and TRBJ2-5; no definite D call. V lost 0 bases and J 4 bases, leaving 3 bases between the germline ends. Looked up from germline, CDR1 is GTSNPN and CDR2 is SVGIG (reference sequence). The CDR3 is 11 residues long. CDR3 DNA: TGTGCCTGGAGTGTACGAGAGACCCAGTACTTC. The encoded protein is CAWSVRETQYF.

The chain has TRBV5-4 and TRBJ1-3; the D is unclear. The germline V gene has CDR1 SGHNT and CDR2 YYREEE (reference sequence). This CDR3 comprises 16 residues. Trimming took off 5 bases at V and 0 bases at J, with 15 bases between the two ends. CDR3 sequence: CASSREGFFSGNTIYF. The CDR3 DNA reads TGTGCCAGCAGTCGAGAAGGGTTCTTCTCTGGAAACACCATATATTTT.

This rearrangement joins TRBV18 to TRBJ2-7; D possibly matches TRBD1 or TRBD2 (6 bases each). Trimming removed 4 bases from V and 6 bases from J, with 28 bases in between. CDR1 is KGHSH, CDR2 LQKENI, per germline. The CDR3 is 18 residues long. The CDR3 sequence is CASSLVQTKLGGSGEQYF. CDR3 sequence (DNA): TGTGCCAGCTCACTAGTTCAAACTAAACTGGGGGGCAGTGGCGAGCAGTACTTC.

The gene calls are TRBV6-6 and TRBJ1-5; D remains unclear. This CDR3 region has 12 residues. V was shortened by 0 bases and J by 7 bases, with 4 bases between the two germline ends. The V gene's germline CDR1 is MNHNY and CDR2 SVGAGI (reference sequence). The DNA for the CDR3 is TGTGCCAGCAGTTACTCGGGGCAGCCCCAGCATTTT. It translates to CASSYSGQPQHF.

This clone has more than one count but fewer than ten. CDR3 loop: CASSQPRQGNSPLHF. The CDR3 DNA is TGCGCCAGCAGCCAACCGCGACAGGGTAATTCACCCCTCCACTTT. This chain uses TRBV4-1 with TRBJ1-6; 7 nucleotides line up with TRBD1. J was trimmed by 6 bases and V by 2 bases; bases with no gene match: 4. Looked up from germline, CDR1 is MGHRA and CDR2 is YSYEKL. This CDR3 has 15 amino acids.

The J gene is TRBJ1-1, the V gene TRBV6-1; 11 nucleotides match TRBD1. CDR3 size: 14 residues. V dropped 5 bases and J dropped 4; count of bases not matched to a gene: 3. The germline V gene has CDR1 MNHNS and CDR2 SASEGT. The chain's CDR3 is CASSRTGGVTEAFF. In DNA, the CDR3 is TGTGCCAGCAGTCGGACAGGGGGCGTCACTGAAGCTTTCTTT.

The chain has TRBV5-6 and TRBJ2-3, with 7 nucleotides matching TRBD2. J was trimmed by 2 bases and V by 0 bases; bases with no gene match: 3. This CDR3 spans 15 amino acids. Germline V gene lookup returns CDR1 SGHDT and CDR2 YYEEEE. CDR3 region: CASSLVGGATDTQYF. The DNA for the CDR3 is TGTGCCAGCAGCTTGGTGGGAGGGGCCACAGATACGCAGTATTTT.

The genes are TRBV30 and TRBJ2-7, with 9 nucleotides matching TRBD1. The V gene's germline CDR1 is GTSNPN and CDR2 SVGIG (reference sequence). The CDR3 runs 14 residues. The J segment lost 1 base and the V segment lost 3 bases, leaving 4 bases of the junction unmatched. CDR3 region: CAWRWTGASYEQYF. In nucleotides, the CDR3 is TGTGCCTGGAGATGGACAGGGGCATCCTACGAGCAGTACTTC.

Many counts were recorded for this clone. The gene calls are TRBV4-2 and TRBJ1-1; no clear D gene. Germline V gene lookup returns CDR1 LGHNA and CDR2 YNFKEQ. Trimming cost V 0 bases and J 5 bases, with 10 bases left between them. The CDR3 runs to 14 residues. CDR3 residues: CASSQDSARTEAFF. The CDR3, as DNA: TGTGCCAGCAGCCAAGATAGCGCCCGGACTGAAGCTTTCTTT.

The rearrangement joins TRBV5-6 to TRBJ1-2; TRBD1 might be the D (5 bases). Germline lookup yields CDR1 SGHDT and CDR2 YYEEEE. Trimming stripped 2 bases from V and 8 bases from J, with 10 bases between. This CDR3 has 12 residues. The CDR3 protein is CASSFSGRGYTF. The CDR3 nucleotides are TGTGCCAGCAGCTTCTCAGGGCGAGGCTACACCTTC.

J is TRBJ1-2 and V is TRBV10-3, with a tentative D call TRBD1 (5 bases). The CDR3 extends over 14 amino acids. Deletions cut 3 bases from V and 8 bases from J, with 16 bases between. Germline V gives CDR1 ENHRY, CDR2 SYGVKD. CDR3 in amino acids: CAISDPGVVSGYTF. CDR3 sequence (DNA): TGTGCCATCAGTGACCCGGGGGTGGTCTCCGGCTACACCTTC.

The chain is built from TRBV6-6 and TRBJ1-3; D is uncertain. V was cut by 11 bases and J by 0 bases, with 14 bases left in between. Germline V lookup: CDR1 MNHNY, CDR2 SVGAGI (reference sequence). CDR3 length equals 14 residues. CDR3 sequence: CAVCRSNSGNTIYF. DNA of the CDR3: TGTGCCGTTTGTAGGTCCAACTCTGGAAACACCATATATTTT.

The count of this clone is one. The V gene is TRBV14, the J gene TRBJ2-5; the D gene is possibly TRBD2 (6 bases). The germline V gene encodes CDR1 SGHDN and CDR2 FVKESK. Trimming removed 4 bases from V and 1 base from J, with 13 bases in between. The CDR3 sequence is 15 residues long. The CDR3 reads CASSRWVAVQETQYF. The CDR3 DNA is TGTGCCAGCAGCCGCTGGGTAGCGGTCCAAGAGACCCAGTACTTC.

The CDR3 coding sequence is TGTGCCAGCTACGGGGACCGCTCTGGGGCCAACGTCCTGACTTTC. Residues: CASYGDRSGANVLTF. This chain connects TRBV28 to TRBJ2-6; either TRBD1 or TRBD2 may fit D (5 bases each). Germline CDR1 and CDR2: MDHEN and SYDVKM. The CDR3 loop spans 15 amino acids. Between the trimmed V and J ends, which lost 8 bases and 0 bases, there was a span of 11 bases.

A word on this clone: Other nucleotide sequences in the sample specify the same CDR3. The chain links TRBV7-8 to TRBJ1-5; the D is unclear. The CDR3 is 15 amino acids. The V and J ends lost 5 bases and 0 bases respectively, with 11 bases between them. The germline CDR1 and CDR2 sequences are SGHVS and FQNEAQ. The CDR3 is CASSRERDSNQPQHF. CDR3 sequence (DNA): TGTGCCAGCAGCCGGGAAAGGGATAGCAATCAGCCCCAGCATTTT. Variable domain in full (rest from reference TRBV7-8 and TRBJ1-5): GAGVSQSPRYKVAKRGQDVALRCDPISGHVSLFWYQQALGQGPEFLTYFQNEAQLDKSGLPSDRFFAERPEGSVSTLKIQRTQQEDSAVYLCASSRERDSNQPQHFGDGTRLSIL.

The chain uses TRBV25-1 and TRBJ2-1, with 7 bases that match TRBD2. Germline V gene lookup returns CDR1 MGHDK and CDR2 SYGVNS. The CDR3 is made up of 14 amino acids. With V trimmed by 6 bases and J by 0 bases, 2 bases remained unmatched. The CDR3 DNA reads as TGTGCCAGCAGGACTAGCCTCTCCTACAATGAGCAGTTCTTC. Protein sequence: CASRTSLSYNEQFF.

This chain uses TRBV6-5 with TRBJ2-1; D possibly corresponds to TRBD2 (7 bases). Germline V gene lookup returns CDR1 MNHEY and CDR2 SVGAGI. With 6 bases removed from V and 7 bases from J, the gap between germline ends came to 16 bases. The CDR3 has 14 residues. CDR3 coding DNA: TGTGCCAGCAGAGAGGGGGGGGTTATGAATGAGCAGTTCTTC. Translating it yields CASREGGVMNEQFF.